This is a list of T cell receptor beta chains from one sample in a study of cytomegalovirus exposure and HLA in healthy donors. Repertoires were generated with immunoSEQ multiplex PCR, while TCRdb's copy carries only in-frame clones and drops some. This table holds 85,000 to 90,000 clones, under 85% found once. Sequenced: PBMCs. Receptors originate from a young man in good health and CMV-seronegative. Both conserved end residues are part of each CDR3.

TRBJ2-1 | TRBV28 | CASSFFQGSLNNEQFF
TRBJ2-1 | TRBV2 | CASSLRGGSEQFF
TRBJ2-4 | TRBV28 | CASSPSDRQWDIQYF
TRBJ1-6 | TRBV19 | CASSIVGQNNSPLHF
TRBJ1-5 | TRBV19 | CASTRSGGDNQPQHF
TRBJ1-2 | TRBV4-3 | CASSQTGGAGYTF
TRBJ2-5 | TRBV19 | CASSSSGTAGGTQYF
TRBJ1-5 | TRBV4-3 | CASSQGLNQPQHF
TRBJ1-3 | TRBV4-1 | CASSQTGMPISRGNTIYF
TRBJ1-1 | TRBV28 | CASSLFAEAFF
TRBJ2-7 | TRBV7-8 | CASSLIGSYEQYF
TRBJ1-4 | TRBV6-1 | CASSEALGTDTIGQNEKLFF
TRBJ1-1 | TRBV5-5 | CASSLWGRDTEAFF
TRBJ1-5 | TRBV19 | CASSIGQFNQPQHF
TRBJ2-5 | TRBV7-9 | CASDLGTGQETQYF
TRBJ1-6 | TRBV28 | CATSGLRNSPLHF
TRBJ2-7 | TRBV5-1 | CASSLQRSEQYF
TRBJ1-6 | TRBV7-8 | CASSLAQASTSPLHF
TRBJ2-1 | TRBV7-2 | CASSRGQYNEQFF
TRBJ1-3 | TRBV6-5 | CASSLTGASGNTIYF